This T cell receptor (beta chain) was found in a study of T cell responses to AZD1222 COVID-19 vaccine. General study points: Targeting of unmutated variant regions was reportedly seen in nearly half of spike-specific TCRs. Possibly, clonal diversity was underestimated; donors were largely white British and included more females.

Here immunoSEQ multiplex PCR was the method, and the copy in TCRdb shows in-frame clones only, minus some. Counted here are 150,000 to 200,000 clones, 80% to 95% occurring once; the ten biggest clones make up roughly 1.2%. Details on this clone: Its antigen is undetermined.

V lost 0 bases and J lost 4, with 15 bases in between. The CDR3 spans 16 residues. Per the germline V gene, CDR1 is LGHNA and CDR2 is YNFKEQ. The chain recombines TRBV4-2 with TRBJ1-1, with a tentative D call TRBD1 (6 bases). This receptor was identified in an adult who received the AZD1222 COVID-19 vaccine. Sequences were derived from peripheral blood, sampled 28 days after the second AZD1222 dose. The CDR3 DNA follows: TGTGCCAGCAGCCAAGAATCTGAGGGGGTCGGCACTGAAGCTTTCTTT. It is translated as CASSQESEGVGTEAFF.